These T cell receptor beta chains were read from a single sample in a study of blood T cell repertoires in COVID-19. Sequencing used immunoSEQ multiplex PCR; TCRdb keeps in-frame clones, though not all of them. The table lists 250,000 or so clones, approximately 85% of them singletons. Sequenced sample: PBMCs or T cells enriched from blood (not recorded which). The receptors were gathered from a woman aged 45-60 years who had recovered from COVID-19. The CDR3 runs from the conserved cysteine through the conserved F or W. The D gene is left open where the match is weak. Part of the rows lack a size; the others show once, few, many or a class for expanded clones.

CDR3	DNA	D	J	V	size
CASSFGASNTEAFF	TGTGCCAGCAGCTTTGGGGCATCCAACACTGAAGCTTTCTTT	NA	TRBJ1-1	TRBV7-3	once
CASSAGYSYEQYF	TGTGCCAGCAGCGCAGGGTACTCCTACGAGCAGTACTTC	NA	TRBJ2-7	TRBV7-2	NA
CARSLEDRGNSPLHF	TGTGCCAGAAGCTTAGAGGACAGGGGAAATTCACCCCTCCACTTT	NA	TRBJ1-6	TRBV7-5	NA
CASSLVTSGQETQYF	TGTGCCAGCAGCTTGGTGACTAGCGGACAAGAGACCCAGTACTTC	TRBD2	TRBJ2-5	TRBV5-4	NA
CASSPRTGGIRDTEAFF	TGTGCCAGCAGCCCACGGACAGGGGGCATTCGGGACACTGAAGCTTTCTTT	TRBD1	TRBJ1-1	TRBV11-2	once
CASSSGSGGPGATQYF	TGCGCCAGCAGCTCCGGTTCGGGGGGGCCGGGAGCTACGCAGTATTTT	TRBD2	TRBJ2-3	TRBV5-1	NA
CASSEASYNSPLHF	TGTGCCAGCAGCGAGGCAAGCTATAATTCACCCCTCCACTTT	NA	TRBJ1-6	TRBV6-5	NA
CASSPVSTGRGNEQFF	TGTGCCAGCAGTCCTGTTTCGACAGGTAGGGGCAATGAGCAGTTCTTC	NA	TRBJ2-1	TRBV27	once
CASSQDGTGRDEQYF	TGCGCCAGCAGCCAAGATGGGACAGGGAGGGACGAGCAGTACTTC	TRBD1	TRBJ2-7	TRBV4-3	NA
CASSPTQGRVSYGYTF	TGTGCCAGCTCACCGACCCAGGGGAGGGTTAGCTATGGCTACACCTTC	NA	TRBJ1-2	TRBV18	NA